This T cell receptor beta chain originates from a study of early T cells in non-severe SARS-CoV-2 infection. Study summary: Sequencing used unsorted whole-blood bulk RNA, so chains lack pairing. Study-wide results and caveats: VDJdb matches were skewed toward anti-spike CD8 T cell responses.

For this clonotype: What it recognizes is unknown.

The germline gives CDR1 LGHNT, CDR2 FRNRAP. V lost 7 bases, J lost 7 bases, and 8 bases stayed unmatched. The CDR3 is 15 residues long. The library protocol tagged individual cDNA molecules with unique molecular identifiers. From the 5' RACE reads, TCRdb called clonotypes with MiXCR, one entry per CDR3 protein. The repertoire includes roughly 58,000 distinct CDR3 sequences, 6.2% of them detected once, and 3% to 4% sits in the top ten. The sample consisted of whole blood. This clonotype was sampled from an adult who was a healthcare worker with PCR-confirmed SARS-CoV-2 infection or an uninfected control (not recorded which). This chain links TRBV12-5 with TRBJ1-6; the match to TRBD1 covers 9 bases. This CDR3 reads CASAPGQGMNSPLHF. CDR3 sequence (DNA): TGTGCTAGTGCCCCAGGACAGGGGATGAATTCACCCCTCCACTTT.